This T cell receptor (beta chain) was found in a study of T cell responses to AZD1222 COVID-19 vaccine (dated by TCRdb to 2020 to 2022). Regarding the research as a whole: Because spike-specific TCR depth and breadth did not differ between the two schedules, AZD1222 recipients who got a second dose at roughly 4 weeks were pooled with those who got a second dose at roughly 12 weeks. A total of just over 230 trial participants underwent TCR sequencing, of whom 200 to 220 had received two doses of AZD1222 and about 25 had received two doses of the MenACWY control vaccine. Trial participants were enrolled into age subgroups of 18-55, 56-69 and 70-plus years, which contained around 150, 28 and 57 TCR-sequenced participants, respectively.

Broader findings and caveats from the paper: Participants were mostly white British and included more females than males, and it was suggested by the authors that clonal diversity may have been underestimated. Conclusions about previously exposed vaccinees are limited, since just five or six AZD1222 recipients were seropositive for SARS-CoV-2 at baseline. After two AZD1222 doses, both the breadth and the depth of spike-specific TCRs were significantly higher than at day 0 and than in MenACWY recipients. The 56-69-year group was small, and its depth increase did not reach significance, likely because of low power. Because no day 14 peak-response samples were available, repertoires were characterized only after the peak T cell response. Reportedly, close to half of the unique spike-specific TCRs recognized epitopes lying outside the regions that are mutated in the B.1.351 and B.1.1.7 variants. The vaccine-associated CD4 TCRs covered the entire spike protein, and the dominant responses fell in regions 160-218 and 743-854.

V is cut by 3 bases and J by 1 base, and the space between the germline ends is 9 bases. The CDR3 goes from the cysteine to the phenylalanine over 14 residues. Left in the record is the CDR3 DNA by itself, 42 bases read in frame from the first base. Taken from the germline V gene (reference sequence), the CDR1 and CDR2 loops are LNHDA and SQIVND. The sample's time point label, decoded: baseline before first vaccination. The vaccinee samples were drawn from two UK trials, COV001 and COV002, one of which was a single-blind randomized controlled phase 2/3 trial testing AZD1222 (ChAdOx1 nCoV-19) in healthy adults. For TCRbeta chain sequencing, PBMC samples were collected from trial participants at day 0 and at day 28 after the second dose. In regard to this clone: The specificity of this receptor is unknown. It has no much larger one-base neighbor in the sample; base qualities were not kept.

The CDR3 regions of human TCRbeta chains were analyzed by immunosequencing. The source study handled its data this way. Repertoire TCRs were matched against a reference library of SARS-CoV-2-specific TCRs generated with the MIRA antigen-specificity platform. Breadth was defined as the fraction of unique TCRs that were SARS-CoV-2-associated. Depth was defined as the fraction of total T cells that were SARS-CoV-2-associated. Using the MIRA data, each spike-specific TCR was assigned both to the spike region to which the TCR was reactive and to a CD4 or CD8 class. Log10-transformed breadth and depth values were compared by one-way ANOVA with Sidak's multiple comparisons tests. Held by TCRdb, this immuneACCESS table contains in-frame sequences only and omits some clones. Under half of the omission traces to an unresolved V gene where checked; the cause of the rest is unknown. V and J calls and clone size are as listed in that table; D and trimming were resolved from the DNA. This sample holds 40,000 to 65,000 clones; roughly 84% were observed only once. 25% to 30% of the sample belongs to the ten largest clones.

This receptor was taken from an adult in good health. Rearrangement joined TRBV19 to TRBJ2-5; the D gene assignment is perhaps TRBD1 or TRBD2, with each matching 5 bases. The source material was peripheral blood, sampled on day 0 of AZD1222 vaccination. The CDR3 sequence is CASSMGTTQETQYF. The DNA reads as follows: TGTGCCAGTAGTATGGGGACCACCCAAGAGACCCAGTACTTC.